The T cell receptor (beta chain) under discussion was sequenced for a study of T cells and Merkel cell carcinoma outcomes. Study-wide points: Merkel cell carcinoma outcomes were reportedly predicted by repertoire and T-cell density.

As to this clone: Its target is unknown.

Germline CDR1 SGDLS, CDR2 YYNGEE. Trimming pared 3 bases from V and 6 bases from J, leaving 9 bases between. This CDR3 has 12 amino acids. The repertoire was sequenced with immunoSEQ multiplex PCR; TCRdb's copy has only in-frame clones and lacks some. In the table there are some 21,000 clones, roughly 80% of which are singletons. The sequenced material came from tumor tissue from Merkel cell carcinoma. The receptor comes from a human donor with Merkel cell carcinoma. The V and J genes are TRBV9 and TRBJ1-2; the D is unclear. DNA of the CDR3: TGTGCCAGCAGCGGGATACTCCATGGCTACACCTTC. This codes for CASSGILHGYTF. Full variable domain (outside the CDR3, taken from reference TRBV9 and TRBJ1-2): DSGVTQTPKHLITATGQRVTLRCSPRSGDLSVYWYQQSLDQGLQFLIQYYNGEERAKGNILERFSAQQFPDLHSELNLSSLELGDSALYFCASSGILHGYTFGSGTRLTVV.